This T cell receptor beta chain was obtained from a study of T cell repertoires in cytomegalovirus infection. Looking at the study overall: Based on public TCR beta signatures, there were indications of CMV infection and of a matching HLA type.

V was clipped by 1 base and J by 1 base, with 13 bases between them. Germline V gene sequence: CDR1 SGHTA, CDR2 FQGNSA. CDR3 size: 16 residues. Ten or more counts support this clonotype. Its antigen is as yet unknown. The study's findings and limits: Summed public TCR beta family frequency identified CMV carriers bearing the relevant HLA. The ex vivo response showed dominance by HLA-C-restricted CMV-specific TCR beta clonotypes.

TCRdb itself ran the reads through MiXCR, one entry per CDR3 protein. The sample includes 210,000 or so distinct CDR3 sequences, approximately 6.7% of them seen just once. Sample: PBMCs. This clonotype originated in a human donor in good health (CMV status not recorded). Some clones in this sample may be carry-over from other donors' samples. The gene calls are TRBV7-2 and TRBJ2-5; D gene uncertain. The CDR3 region is CASSLEVWPAQETQYF. In DNA, the CDR3 is TGTGCCAGCAGCTTAGAAGTATGGCCAGCCCAAGAGACCCAGTACTTC.